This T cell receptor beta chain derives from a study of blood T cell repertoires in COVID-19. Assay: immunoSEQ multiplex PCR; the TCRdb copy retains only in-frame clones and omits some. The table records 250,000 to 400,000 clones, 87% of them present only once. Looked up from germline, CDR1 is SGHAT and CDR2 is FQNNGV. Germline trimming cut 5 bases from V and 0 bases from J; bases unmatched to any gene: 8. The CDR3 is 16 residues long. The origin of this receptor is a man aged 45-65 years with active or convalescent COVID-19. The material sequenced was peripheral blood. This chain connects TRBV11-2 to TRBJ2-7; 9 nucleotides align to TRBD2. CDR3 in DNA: TGTGCCAGCAGCCGAAGCGGGGGGTCGAGCTCCTACGAGCAGTACTTC. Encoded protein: CASSRSGGSSSYEQYF.